The source of this T cell receptor (beta chain) is a study of neurological immune-mediated disorders. Study conclusions and caveats: Multiple sclerosis patients had less TCR clonal expansion than even healthy controls, unlike HTLV-1-associated myelopathy.

PBMCs stored at -80 C, 2 million in total, were the source of the unsorted libraries. This CDR3 contains 14 residues. CDR1 and CDR2 from the germline V gene are MNHEY and SMNVEV (reference sequence). V was shortened by 6 bases and J by 2 bases, with 12 bases between the two germline ends. TCRdb re-called the 5' RACE reads through MiXCR, storing one row per CDR3 protein. The profile shows around 28,000 distinct CDR3 sequences, under 7% of them singletons. This clonotype was seen at least ten times. No antigen is known for it. Source material: PBMCs. The clonotype comes from a woman aged 50 to 65 in good health. The chain recombines TRBV27 with TRBJ2-3; D gene unclear. This CDR3 is CASSTLTVTDTQYF. As DNA, the CDR3 is TGTGCCAGCAGCACCCTTACCGTCACAGATACGCAGTATTTT.